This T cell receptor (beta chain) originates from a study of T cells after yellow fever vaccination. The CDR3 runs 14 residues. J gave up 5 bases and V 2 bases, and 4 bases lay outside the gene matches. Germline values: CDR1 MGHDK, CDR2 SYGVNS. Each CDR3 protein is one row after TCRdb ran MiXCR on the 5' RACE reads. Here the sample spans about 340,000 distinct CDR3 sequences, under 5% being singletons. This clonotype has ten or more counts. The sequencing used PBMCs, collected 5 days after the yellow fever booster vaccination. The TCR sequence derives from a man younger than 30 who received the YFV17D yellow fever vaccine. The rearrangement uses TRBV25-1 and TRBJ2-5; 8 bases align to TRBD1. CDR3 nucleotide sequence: TGTGCCAGCAGTGAACAGGGGGCATCGGAGACCCAGTACTTC. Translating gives CASSEQGASETQYF.